This TCR beta chain was profiled in a study of blood T cell repertoires in COVID-19. Overall study context: From T cells, B-cell-depleted T cells, or PBMCs came the material, which was cDNA or gDNA.

In the original analysis: Nucleated cell counts were estimated from reference gene primer amplification. Clones were read by immunoSEQ multiplex PCR, and TCRdb kept only the in-frame ones, dropping some. D and trimming come from the DNA, and the V and J calls and clone size come from that table. The table has 210,000 or so clones, 89% seen once. This CDR3 is built from 15 residues. Germline V lookup: CDR1 MNHNS, CDR2 SASEGT. The V segment lost 2 bases and the J segment 4 bases; nucleotides outside the gene matches: 5. This TCR derives from a man aged 40-55 years with acute or convalescent COVID-19. The chain links TRBV6-1 to TRBJ2-3, with 8 bases identical to TRBD1. Sequenced sample: peripheral blood. In nucleotides, the CDR3 is TGTGCCAGCAGTGAAAGTCAGGGGGCCGCAGATACGCAGTATTTT. The encoded protein is CASSESQGAADTQYF.